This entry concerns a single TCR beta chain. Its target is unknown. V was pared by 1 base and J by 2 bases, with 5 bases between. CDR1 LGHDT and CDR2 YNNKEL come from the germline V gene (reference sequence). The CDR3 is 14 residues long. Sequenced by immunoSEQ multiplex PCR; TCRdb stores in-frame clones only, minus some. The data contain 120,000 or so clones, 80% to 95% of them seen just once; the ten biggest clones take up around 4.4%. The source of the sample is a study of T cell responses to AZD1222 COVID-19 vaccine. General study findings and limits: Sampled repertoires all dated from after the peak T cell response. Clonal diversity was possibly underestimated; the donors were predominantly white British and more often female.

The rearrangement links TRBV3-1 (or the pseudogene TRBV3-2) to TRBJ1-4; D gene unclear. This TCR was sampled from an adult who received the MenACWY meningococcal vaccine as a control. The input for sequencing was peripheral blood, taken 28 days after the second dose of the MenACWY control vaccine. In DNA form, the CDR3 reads TGTGCCAGCAGCCAAGGGGTGACTAATGAAAAACTGTTTTTT. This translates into CASSQGVTNEKLFF.